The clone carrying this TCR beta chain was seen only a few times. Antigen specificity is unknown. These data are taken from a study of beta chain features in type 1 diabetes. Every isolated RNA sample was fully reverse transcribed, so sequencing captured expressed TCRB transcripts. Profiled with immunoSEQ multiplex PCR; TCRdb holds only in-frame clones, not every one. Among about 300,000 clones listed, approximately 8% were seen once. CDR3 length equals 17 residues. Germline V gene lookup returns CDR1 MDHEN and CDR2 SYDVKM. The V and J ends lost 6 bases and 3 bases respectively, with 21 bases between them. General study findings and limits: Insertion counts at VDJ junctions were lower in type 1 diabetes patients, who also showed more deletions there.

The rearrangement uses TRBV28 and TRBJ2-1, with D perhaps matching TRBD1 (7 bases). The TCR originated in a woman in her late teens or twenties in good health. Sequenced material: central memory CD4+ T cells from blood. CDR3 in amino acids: CASRSARRGQIYNEQFF. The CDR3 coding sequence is TGTGCCAGCAGATCAGCCAGGAGGGGGCAGATCTACAATGAGCAGTTCTTC.